The clone carrying this TCR beta chain appeared a few times. Its antigen is not known. This entry belongs to a study of T cell repertoires in cytomegalovirus infection. Whole-study context: Public TCR beta signatures indicated both CMV infection and matching HLA type.

Overall study findings and caveats: Carriage of CMV together with the relevant HLA was identifiable through cumulative public TCR beta family frequency.

TCRdb passed the reads through MiXCR, listing each CDR3 protein once. The sample yields 71,000 or so distinct CDR3 sequences, 20% to 25% seen once. This CDR3 has 16 amino acids. Between the trimmed V and J ends, which lost 5 bases and 0 bases, there was a span of 14 bases. Looked up from germline, CDR1 is SNHLY and CDR2 is FYNNEI. The chain recombines TRBV2 with TRBJ1-5; D is uncertain. The TCR sequence derives from a human donor in good health (CMV status not recorded). Some clones in this sample may be carry-over from other donors' samples. Sequencing used CD8+ T cells from cultured PBMCs, obtained from culture after CMV antigen stimulation. CDR3 sequence (DNA): TGTGCCAGCAGTCCGAGCCAGGATCGTAGCAATCAGCCCCAGCATTTT. It encodes CASSPSQDRSNQPQHF.